The TCR beta chain described here comes from a study of T cells in Graves' hyperthyroidism and ophthalmopathy. Study-wide points: A 13 V-J model separated ophthalmopathy from stable hyperthyroidism. Among clonotypes expanded in thyroid above 0.001, most were also found in blood.

Uncontrolled infection, other autoimmune disease, pregnancy or lactation barred patients from enrollment. Diagnosing involved the use of clinical symptoms, serum thyroxine and TRAb, thyroid ultrasound and orbital computed tomography. The TCR beta CDR3 regions underwent amplification using RNA transcripts as the source. With the HTBI primer set, the TCR CDR3 went through a first round of RT-PCR. Each CDR3 protein gets one entry after TCRdb re-called the multiplex PCR reads with MiXCR. This sample has 480,000 or so distinct CDR3 sequences; 46% occur once, and the top ten carry about two fifths. For this clonotype: Its matching antigen is unknown.

The TCR comes from an adult woman with Graves' disease, either hyperthyroidism or ophthalmopathy (not recorded which). The specimen was peripheral blood or thyroid tissue (not recorded which).

CDR3 sequence (DNA): TGTGCCAGCAGCATCCAGGGTGATCAGCCCCAGCATTTT. This codes for CASSIQGDQPQHF. This chain links TRBV12-3 or TRBV12-4 with TRBJ1-5, with D possibly TRBD1 on 5 matching bases. The CDR3 consists of 13 residues. V lost 6 bases to trimming and J lost 5 bases, with 11 bases between them.